A single sample gave rise to the 14 T cell receptor beta chains below, sequenced in a study of cytomegalovirus exposure and HLA in healthy donors (dated by TCRdb to about 2017). The library came from the immunoSEQ multiplex PCR assay. TCRdb's version of the immuneACCESS table is confined to in-frame rearrangements and falls short of the full clone set. An unresolved V gene accounts for under half of the shortfall where checked; the remainder is of unknown origin. Counted in this sample were around 180,000 clones; roughly 80% of them appeared once. The ten largest make up roughly 6.5% of the sample. Source material: PBMCs. These receptors originate from a man aged 18 to 29 in good health and CMV-seropositive.

V usage is TRBV30 and J usage is TRBJ1-2; D might be TRBD1 (6 bases). V gave up 1 base and J gave up 8 bases, with 14 bases separating them. Germline-derived CDR1 and CDR2 are GTSNPN and SVGIG (reference sequence). The length of the CDR3 is 13 residues. The DNA of the CDR3 is TGTGCCTGGAGTGGCCGGGACACCTCAGGCTACACCTTC. Protein product: CAWSGRDTSGYTF.

This rearrangement joins TRBV11-1 to TRBJ2-7; 8 bases fit TRBD1. V shed 2 bases and J 5 bases; nucleotides not matched to a gene: 5. The CDR3 consists of 14 residues. Germline assignment: CDR1 SGHAT and CDR2 FQDESV (reference sequence). The CDR3 loop is CASSLWTGRNEQYF. The CDR3 DNA sequence: TGTGCCAGCAGCTTATGGACAGGGCGAAACGAGCAGTACTTC.

This chain connects TRBV2 to TRBJ1-5; no clear D gene. Trimming removed 2 bases from V and 7 bases from J, with 15 bases in between. Germline-derived CDR1 and CDR2 are SNHLY and FYNNEI. CDR3 size: 15 residues. CDR3: CASSEIERVGQPQHF. CDR3 sequence (DNA): TGTGCCAGCAGTGAAATCGAGAGGGTTGGCCAGCCCCAGCATTTT.

The genes are TRBV6-4 and TRBJ1-2; TRBD1 matches 7 bases. CDR3 length equals 13 residues. Germline V gene data show CDR1 as MRHNA and CDR2 as SNTAGT. V lost 5 bases to trimming and J lost 8 bases; unmatched junction nucleotides: 8. CDR3 nucleotides: TGTGCCAGCAGTATAACCCCGGGACAGGGCTACACCTTC. This encodes CASSITPGQGYTF.

This clone was seen a handful of times. The chain carries TRBV7-8 and TRBJ2-7, with 8 positions matching TRBD1. The germline V gene has CDR1 SGHVS and CDR2 FQNEAQ. Trimming removed 5 bases from V and 6 bases from J; junction bases left unmatched: 24. The CDR3 runs to 19 residues. This CDR3 is CASSNRQTRQGRGVSEQYF. The CDR3 DNA is TGTGCCAGCAGCAACCGACAGACACGACAGGGGAGAGGGGTCTCCGAGCAGTACTTC.

The CDR3 reads CASSLRTSVDEQFF. CDR3 bases: TGTGCCAGCAGCCTACGGACTAGTGTGGATGAGCAGTTCTTC. The rearrangement joins TRBV7-6 to TRBJ2-1, with 7 bases that match TRBD2. The V gene's germline CDR1 is SGHVS and CDR2 FNYEAQ. V shed 5 bases and J 8 bases; nucleotides not matched to a gene: 9. CDR3 size: 14 residues.

V is TRBV7-9 and J is TRBJ1-2, with D maybe TRBD1 (5 bases). The CDR3 totals 14 residues. The V end lost 1 base, the J end lost 6 bases, and 12 bases lay between the germline ends. Germline V lookup: CDR1 SEHNR, CDR2 FQNEAQ (reference sequence). CDR3 DNA sequence: TGTGCCAGCAGCTTAGAGACAGATCGAGATGGCTACACCTTC. Amino acid sequence: CASSLETDRDGYTF.

The rearrangement joins TRBV15 to TRBJ1-4; TRBD1 matches 7 bases. The germline V gene has CDR1 LNHNV and CDR2 YYDKDF (reference sequence). The CDR3 has 14 amino acids. V dropped 3 bases and J dropped 4; count of bases not matched to a gene: 2. CDR3 in DNA: TGTGCCACCAGCAGGGGGGACAGTAATGAAAAACTGTTTTTT. This codes for CATSRGDSNEKLFF.

Only one count was recorded for this clone. The J gene is TRBJ2-5, the V gene TRBV9; D is undetermined. The CDR3 has 15 residues. Germline V gene sequence: CDR1 SGDLS, CDR2 YYNGEE. Trimming took off 0 bases at V and 1 base at J, with 10 bases between the two ends. CDR3 loop: CASSVANTPQETQYF. As DNA, the CDR3 is TGTGCCAGCAGCGTAGCTAATACTCCCCAAGAGACCCAGTACTTC.

This clone was observed a single time. The chain carries TRBV7-9 and TRBJ1-2; maybe TRBD1 (5 bases). This CDR3 contains 14 residues. V was cut by 5 bases and J by 4 bases, with 14 bases left in between. Germline V gene lookup returns CDR1 SEHNR and CDR2 FQNEAQ (reference sequence). The CDR3 sequence: CASSRDGGFYGYTF. The CDR3 DNA reads as TGTGCCAGCAGCCGCGATGGGGGGTTCTATGGCTACACCTTC. Full variable domain (outside the CDR3, taken from reference TRBV7-9 and TRBJ1-2): DTGVSQNPRHKITKRGQNVTFRCDPISEHNRLYWYRQTLGQGPEFLTYFQNEAQLEKSRLLSDRFSAERPKGSFSTLEIQRTEQGDSAMYLCASSRDGGFYGYTFGSGTRLTVV.

This clone was observed a few times. The V gene is TRBV18, the J gene TRBJ1-2, with D uncertain. The CDR3 runs to 13 residues. The V and J ends lost 3 bases and 8 bases respectively, with 13 bases between them. Germline V gives CDR1 KGHSH, CDR2 LQKENI. CDR3 sequence: CASSPRAEGGYTF. For the CDR3, the DNA is TGTGCCAGCTCACCGCGGGCCGAGGGCGGCTACACCTTC.

V gene TRBV15 combines with J gene TRBJ2-2; 12 bases are a match to TRBD1. The germline CDR1 and CDR2 sequences are LNHNV and YYDKDF (reference sequence). The V and J ends lost 5 bases and 7 bases, in that order; junction bases with no gene match: 11. The CDR3 is 17 residues long. The CDR3 DNA is TGTGCCACCAGCGGGGTCGGCGGGACAGGGGGCATCGGGGAGCTGTTTTTT. This sequence encodes CATSGVGGTGGIGELFF.

The gene calls are TRBV11-2 and TRBJ2-7; no clear D. V was shortened by 0 bases and J by 6 bases, with 12 bases between the two germline ends. Germline CDR1 is SGHAT and CDR2 is FQNNGV. This CDR3 spans 14 amino acids. The CDR3 DNA reads TGTGCCAGCAGCTTAGATGGGCTAATCCTCGAGCAGTACTTC. This gives the protein CASSLDGLILEQYF.

The CDR3 sequence is CSVPTSGRIGEQFF. The CDR3 DNA reads TGCAGCGTCCCCACTAGCGGGAGAATCGGTGAGCAGTTCTTC. J is TRBJ2-1 and V is TRBV29-1; TRBD2 matches at 11 bases. Trimming took 6 bases from V and 9 from J; bases not matched to a gene: 10. This CDR3 has 14 residues. Germline CDR1 is SQVTM and CDR2 is ANQGSEA.